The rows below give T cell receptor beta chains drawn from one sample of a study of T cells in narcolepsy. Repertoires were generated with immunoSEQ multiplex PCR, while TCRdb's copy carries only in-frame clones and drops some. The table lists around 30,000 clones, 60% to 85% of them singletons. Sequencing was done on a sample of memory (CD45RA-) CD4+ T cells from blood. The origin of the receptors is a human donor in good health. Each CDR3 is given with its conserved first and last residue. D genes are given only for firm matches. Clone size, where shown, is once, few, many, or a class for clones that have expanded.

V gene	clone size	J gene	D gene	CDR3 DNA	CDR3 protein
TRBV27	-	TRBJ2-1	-	TGTGCCAGCAGTTTTAACAGGGCTCGCTACAATGAGCAGTTCTTC	CASSFNRARYNEQFF
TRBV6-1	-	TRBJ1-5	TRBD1	TGTGCCAGCAGTGAGTACCCAACAGGGGACAATCAGCCCCAGCATTTT	CASSEYPTGDNQPQHF
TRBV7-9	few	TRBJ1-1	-	TGTGCCAGCAGCTTAGCCCTTGTGGAGGCTTTCTTT	CASSLALVEAFF
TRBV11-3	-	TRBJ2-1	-	TGTGCCAGCAGCTTAGGTGGCGCCGGGATTTCCTACAATGAGCAGTTCTTC	CASSLGGAGISYNEQFF
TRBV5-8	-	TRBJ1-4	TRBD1	TGTGCCAGCAGCTCGGGGCGCGGGACAGATTATGAAAAACTGTTTTTT	CASSSGRGTDYEKLFF
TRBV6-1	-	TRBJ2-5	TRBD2	TGTGCCAGCAGGGGTGGCGGGAGGGCCCCAGAGACCCAGTACTTC	CASRGGGRAPETQYF
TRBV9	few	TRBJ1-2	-	TGTGCCAGCAGCGTCGGGGCGAGCTATGGCTACACCTTC	CASSVGASYGYTF
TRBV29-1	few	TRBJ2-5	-	TGCAGCGTTGAAAGTGAGACCCAGTACTTC	CSVESETQYF
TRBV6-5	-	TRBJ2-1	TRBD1	TGTGCCAGCAGTCCCGACAGGGGGTTTGAGCAGTTCTTC	CASSPDRGFEQFF
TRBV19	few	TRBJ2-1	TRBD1	TGTGCCAGTAGCTGGGACAGCCAATCCTACAATGAGCAGTTCTTC	CASSWDSQSYNEQFF
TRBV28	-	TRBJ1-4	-	TGTGCCAGCAGTTTCTATGGACAAGGGCTAAATGAAAAACTGTTTTTT	CASSFYGQGLNEKLFF
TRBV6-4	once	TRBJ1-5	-	TGTGCCAGCAGTGTTAGCGGATATAGCAATCAGCCCCAGCATTTT	CASSVSGYSNQPQHF
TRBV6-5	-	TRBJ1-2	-	TGTGCCAGCAGTCCTAACACGGACTATGGCTACACCTTC	CASSPNTDYGYTF
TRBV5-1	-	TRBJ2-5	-	TGCGCCAGCAGCTTGGGGTACTCAGGTCCAGAGACCCAGTACTTC	CASSLGYSGPETQYF
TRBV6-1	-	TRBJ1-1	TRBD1	TGTGCCAGCAGCTTCGGGACAGAGAACACTGAAGCTTTCTTT	CASSFGTENTEAFF
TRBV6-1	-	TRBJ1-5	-	TGTGCCAGCAGTAAAGGGGCCGCCGAGCACCAGCCCCAGCATTTT	CASSKGAAEHQPQHF
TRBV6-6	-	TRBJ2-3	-	TGTGCCAGCAGTTTCGCGGAGGGCAATACGCAGTATTTT	CASSFAEGNTQYF
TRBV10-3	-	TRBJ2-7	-	TGTGCCACGTCCGGGACACAGTCCTACGAGCAGTACTTC	CATSGTQSYEQYF
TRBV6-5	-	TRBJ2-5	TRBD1	TGTGCCAGCAGTTACTCGACCGGGACAGCTAAAGAGACCCAGTACTTC	CASSYSTGTAKETQYF
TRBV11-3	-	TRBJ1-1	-	TGTGCCAGCAGCTTACGCCAGGGAGCAACTGAAGCCTTCTTT	CASSLRQGATEAFF
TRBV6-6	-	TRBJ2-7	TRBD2	TGTGCCAGCATTAGCGGGCTTTCCTACGAGCAGTACTTC	CASISGLSYEQYF
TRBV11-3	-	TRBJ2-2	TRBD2	TGTGCCAGCAGCTCAGTCGGCGGGGGAGCCGGGGAGCTGTTTTTT	CASSSVGGGAGELFF
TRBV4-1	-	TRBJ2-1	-	TGCGCCAGCAGCCAGCAAAGCGGCTACAATGAGCAGTTCTTC	CASSQQSGYNEQFF
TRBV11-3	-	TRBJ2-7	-	TGTGCCAGCCAAAGACTCAGGGGGAGGACAGACTACGAGCAGTACTTC	CASQRLRGRTDYEQYF
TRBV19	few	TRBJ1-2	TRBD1	TGTGCCACTTACCCAACCAACAGGGGAGCACCTTATGGCTACACCTTC	CATYPTNRGAPYGYTF
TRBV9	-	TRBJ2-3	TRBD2	TGTGCCAGCAGCGTACACTACTGGGCTAGCGGAGCCAGCACAGATACGCAGTATTTT	CASSVHYWASGASTDTQYF
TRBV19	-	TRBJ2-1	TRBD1	TGTGCCAGTAGTACCGGGACAGGGGGGTTCTTC	CASSTGTGGFF
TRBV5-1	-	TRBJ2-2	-	TGCGCCAGCAGCGCACAGGGTTCCGGGGAGCTGTTTTTT	CASSAQGSGELFF
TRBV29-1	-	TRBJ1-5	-	TGCAGCGTTGGATGGGGAAATCAGCCCCAGCATTTT	CSVGWGNQPQHF
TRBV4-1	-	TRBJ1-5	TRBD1	TGCGCCAGCAGCCAAGGTAACCTGGGGACAGGGGGACAGCCCCAGCATTTT	CASSQGNLGTGGQPQHF
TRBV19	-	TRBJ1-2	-	TGTGCCAGTAGTACAAACCATGCACGGGGCAACTATGGCTACACCTTC	CASSTNHARGNYGYTF
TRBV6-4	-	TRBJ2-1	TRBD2	TGTGCCAGCAGTTTACTAGCGGGAGCAACGACAAACGGTGAGCAGTTCTTC	CASSLLAGATTNGEQFF
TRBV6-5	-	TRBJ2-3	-	TGTGCCAGCAGTTACTCCACAGGGACGACTCCTGATACGCAGTATTTT	CASSYSTGTTPDTQYF
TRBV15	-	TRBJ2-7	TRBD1	TGTGCCACCAGTTGGGGACAGGGATCCTACGAGCAGTACTTC	CATSWGQGSYEQYF
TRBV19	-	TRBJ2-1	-	TGTGCCAGTAGTCCCCTTTTACAGGGAGGGGACAATGAGCAGTTCTTC	CASSPLLQGGDNEQFF
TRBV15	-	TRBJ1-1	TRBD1	TGTGCCACCAGCAGACCAGGGGGTCTAGCTGAAGCTTTCTTT	CATSRPGGLAEAFF
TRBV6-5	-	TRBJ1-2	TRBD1	TGTGCCAGCAGTTACTCGGGACAGGGATCCTATGGCTACACCTTC	CASSYSGQGSYGYTF
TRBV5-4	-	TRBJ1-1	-	TGTGCCAGCAGCCCCCCGACTGACACCAACACTGAAGCTTTCTTT	CASSPPTDTNTEAFF
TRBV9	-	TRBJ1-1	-	TGTGCCAGCAGCCCTACGCCCGAACGGGCTACCACTTTCTTT	CASSPTPERATTFF
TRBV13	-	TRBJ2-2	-	TGTGCCAGCAGCGGTCCCCCGAGGGCGGGCGGGGAGCTGTTTTTT	CASSGPPRAGGELFF
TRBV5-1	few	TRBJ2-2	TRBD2	TGCGCCAGCAGCTTGGGGCCACTAGCGGGAGACACCGGGGAGCTGTTTTTT	CASSLGPLAGDTGELFF
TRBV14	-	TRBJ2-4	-	TGTGCCAGCAGCCAAGATTACATTCAGTACTTC	CASSQDYIQYF
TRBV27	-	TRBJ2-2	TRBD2	TGTGCCAGCAGACGGACTAGCGGGACGAACACCGGGGAGCTGTTTTTT	CASRRTSGTNTGELFF
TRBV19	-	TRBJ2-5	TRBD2	TGTGCCAGTAGTATAGCAGCGGGAGGGACAGAGACCCAGTACTTC	CASSIAAGGTETQYF
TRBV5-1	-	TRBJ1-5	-	TGCGCCAGCAGCTTGGGGGGGACCGGGCAGCCCCAGCATTTT	CASSLGGTGQPQHF
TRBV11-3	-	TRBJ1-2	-	TGTGCCAGCAGCGGCCTACGAGGCTACACCTTC	CASSGLRGYTF
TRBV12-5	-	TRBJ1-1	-	TGTGCTAGTGCTGCGAGGGCCGGGAACACTGAAGCTTTCTTT	CASAARAGNTEAFF
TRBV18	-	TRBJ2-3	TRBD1	TGTGCCAGCTCACCGCTACAGCAGGGACAGGGGGCTTCAGATACGCAGTATTTT	CASSPLQQGQGASDTQYF
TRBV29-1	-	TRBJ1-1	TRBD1	TGCAGCGCCGGGACAGGGCGGAGCACTGAAGCTTTCTTT	CSAGTGRSTEAFF
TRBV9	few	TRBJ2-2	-	TGTGCCAGCAGCGTAGAATGGGACACCGGGGAGCTGTTTTTT	CASSVEWDTGELFF
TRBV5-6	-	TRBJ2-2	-	TGTGCCAGCAGCTTGGTTGGGGGCTCCGGGGAGCTGTTTTTT	CASSLVGGSGELFF
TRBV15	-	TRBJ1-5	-	TGTGCCACCAGCAGAGCCACAGGGTCTCAGCCCCAGCATTTT	CATSRATGSQPQHF
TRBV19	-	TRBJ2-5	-	TGTGCCAGTAGTATACAGCGGTCGATATCGGAGACCCAGTACTTC	CASSIQRSISETQYF
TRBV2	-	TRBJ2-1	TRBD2	TGTGCCAGCAGTGTTAGTTTAGCGGGTGGTGAGCAGTTCTTC	CASSVSLAGGEQFF
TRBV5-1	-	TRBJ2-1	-	TGCGCCAGCAGTCGTCGGGAAGTTACTCCCCAAACTGGGCAGTTCTTC	CASSRREVTPQTGQFF
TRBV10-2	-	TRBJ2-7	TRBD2	TGCGCCAGCGTATCGACTAGCGAGGGGTTCTACGAGCAGTACTTC	CASVSTSEGFYEQYF
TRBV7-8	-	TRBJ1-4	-	TGTGCCAGCAGCTTAAACAGCCTTGGGAACGAAAAACTGTTTTTT	CASSLNSLGNEKLFF
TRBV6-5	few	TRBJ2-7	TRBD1	TGTGCCAGCAGAACAAACAGGGGCGAGCAGTACTTC	CASRTNRGEQYF
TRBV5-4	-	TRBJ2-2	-	TGTGCCAGCAGCAAGTCAGGGACCGGGGAGCTGTTTTTT	CASSKSGTGELFF